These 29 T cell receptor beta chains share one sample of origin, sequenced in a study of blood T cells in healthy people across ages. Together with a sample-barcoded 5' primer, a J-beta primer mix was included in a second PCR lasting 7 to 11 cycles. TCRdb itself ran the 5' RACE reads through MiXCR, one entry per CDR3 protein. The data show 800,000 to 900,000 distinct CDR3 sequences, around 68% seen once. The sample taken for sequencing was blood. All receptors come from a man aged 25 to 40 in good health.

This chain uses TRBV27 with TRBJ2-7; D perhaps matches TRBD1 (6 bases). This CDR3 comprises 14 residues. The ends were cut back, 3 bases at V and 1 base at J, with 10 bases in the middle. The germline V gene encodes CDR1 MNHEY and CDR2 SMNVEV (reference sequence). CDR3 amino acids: CASSFRQASYEQYF. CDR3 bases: TGTGCCAGCAGTTTCAGACAGGCTTCCTACGAGCAGTACTTC.

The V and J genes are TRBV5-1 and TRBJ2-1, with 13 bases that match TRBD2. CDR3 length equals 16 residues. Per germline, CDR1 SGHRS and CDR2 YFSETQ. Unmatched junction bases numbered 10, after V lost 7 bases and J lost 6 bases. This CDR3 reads CASVSGTSGTFNEQFF. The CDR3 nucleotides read TGCGCCAGCGTATCCGGGACTAGCGGGACATTCAATGAGCAGTTCTTC.

DNA for the CDR3: TGTGCCACCAGCAGCAGCGGGACGAGCACAGATACGCAGTATTTT. Its protein product is CATSSSGTSTDTQYF. J is TRBJ2-3 and V is TRBV15, with 7 positions matching TRBD2. V shed 3 bases and J 0 bases; nucleotides not matched to a gene: 3. Per germline, CDR1 LNHNV and CDR2 YYDKDF (reference sequence). The CDR3 covers 15 residues.

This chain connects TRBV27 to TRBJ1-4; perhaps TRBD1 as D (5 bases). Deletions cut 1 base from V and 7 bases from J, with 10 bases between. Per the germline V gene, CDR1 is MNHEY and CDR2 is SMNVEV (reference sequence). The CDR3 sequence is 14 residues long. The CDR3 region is CASSLFLGGEKLFF. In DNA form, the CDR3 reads TGTGCCAGCAGTTTATTTTTGGGGGGTGAAAAACTGTTTTTT.

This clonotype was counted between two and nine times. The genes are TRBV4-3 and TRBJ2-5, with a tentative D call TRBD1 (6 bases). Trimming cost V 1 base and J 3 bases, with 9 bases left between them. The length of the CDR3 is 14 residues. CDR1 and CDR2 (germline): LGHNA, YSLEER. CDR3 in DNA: TGCGCCAGCAGCCAAGTAACAGGGAAAGAGACCCAGTACTTC. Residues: CASSQVTGKETQYF.

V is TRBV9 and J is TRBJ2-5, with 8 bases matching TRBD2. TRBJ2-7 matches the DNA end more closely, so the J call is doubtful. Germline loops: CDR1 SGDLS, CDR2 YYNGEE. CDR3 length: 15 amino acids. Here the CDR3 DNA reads TGTGCCAGCAGCGTAGCAAGCGGGAGTCACTACGAGCAGTACTTC. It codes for CASSVASGSHYEQYF.

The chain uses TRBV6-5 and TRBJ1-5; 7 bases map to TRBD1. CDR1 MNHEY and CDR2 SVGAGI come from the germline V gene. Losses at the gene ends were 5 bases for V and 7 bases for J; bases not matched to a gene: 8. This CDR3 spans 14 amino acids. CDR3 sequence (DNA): TGTGCCAGCAGTCACCCAGGGGGTGGGCAGCCCCAGCATTTT. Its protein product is CASSHPGGGQPQHF.

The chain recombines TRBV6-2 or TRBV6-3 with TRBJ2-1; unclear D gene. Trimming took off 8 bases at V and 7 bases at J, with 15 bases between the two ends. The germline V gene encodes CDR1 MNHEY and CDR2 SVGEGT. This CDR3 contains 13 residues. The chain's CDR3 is CASQHRIWNEQFF. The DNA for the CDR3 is TGTGCCAGCCAACATAGAATCTGGAATGAGCAGTTCTTC.

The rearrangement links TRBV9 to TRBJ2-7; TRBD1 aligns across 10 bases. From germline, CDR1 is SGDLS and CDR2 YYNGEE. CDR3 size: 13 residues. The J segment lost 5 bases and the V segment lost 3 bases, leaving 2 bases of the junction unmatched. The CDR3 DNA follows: TGTGCCAGCAGCGAGGGACAGGGGAACGAGCAGTACTTC. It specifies CASSEGQGNEQYF.

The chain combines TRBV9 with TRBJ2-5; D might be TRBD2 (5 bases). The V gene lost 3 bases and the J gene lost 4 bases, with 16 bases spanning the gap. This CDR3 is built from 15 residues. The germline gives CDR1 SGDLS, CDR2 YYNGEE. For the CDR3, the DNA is TGTGCCAGCAGCGAGCTAGCCCTACGGGCAGAGACCCAGTACTTC. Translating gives CASSELALRAETQYF.

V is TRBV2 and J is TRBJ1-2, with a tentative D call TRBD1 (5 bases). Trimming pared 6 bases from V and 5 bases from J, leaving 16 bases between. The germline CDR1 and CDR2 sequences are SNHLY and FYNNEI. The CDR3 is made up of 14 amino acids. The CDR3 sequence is CASRALSGLYGYTF. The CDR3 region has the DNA TGTGCCAGCAGGGCCCTATCGGGGCTGTATGGCTACACCTTC.

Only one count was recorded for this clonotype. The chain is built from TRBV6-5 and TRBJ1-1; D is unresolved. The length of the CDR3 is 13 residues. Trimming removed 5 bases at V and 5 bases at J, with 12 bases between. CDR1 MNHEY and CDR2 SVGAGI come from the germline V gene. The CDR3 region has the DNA TGTGCCAGCAGTCGGAAGGGAAGGACTGAAGCTTTCTTT. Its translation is CASSRKGRTEAFF.

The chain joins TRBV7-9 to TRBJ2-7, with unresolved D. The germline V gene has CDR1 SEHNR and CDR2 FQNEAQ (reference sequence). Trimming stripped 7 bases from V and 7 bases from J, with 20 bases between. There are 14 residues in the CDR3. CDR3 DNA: TGTGCCAGCACCCCCCCGGGCCGACCCACTGAGCAGTACTTC. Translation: CASTPPGRPTEQYF.

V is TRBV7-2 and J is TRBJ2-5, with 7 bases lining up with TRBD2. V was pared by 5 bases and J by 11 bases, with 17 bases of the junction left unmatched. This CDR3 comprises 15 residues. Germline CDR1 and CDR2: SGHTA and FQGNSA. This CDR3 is CASSPLGGDHNEQYF. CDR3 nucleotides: TGTGCCAGCAGCCCCTTGGGGGGGGACCACAATGAGCAGTACTTC.

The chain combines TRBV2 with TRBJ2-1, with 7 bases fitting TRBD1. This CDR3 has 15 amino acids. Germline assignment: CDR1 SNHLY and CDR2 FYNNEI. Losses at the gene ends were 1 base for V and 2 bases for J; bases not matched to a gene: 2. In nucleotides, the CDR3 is TGTGCCAGCAGTGAAGGCAGGGGGACCTACAATGAGCAGTTCTTC. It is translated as CASSEGRGTYNEQFF.

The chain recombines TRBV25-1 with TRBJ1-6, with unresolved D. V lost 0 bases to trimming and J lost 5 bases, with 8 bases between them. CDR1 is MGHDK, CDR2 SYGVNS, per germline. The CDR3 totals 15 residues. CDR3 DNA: TGTGCCAGCAGTGAATATTTGGTTAATAATTCACCCCTCCACTTT. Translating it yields CASSEYLVNNSPLHF.

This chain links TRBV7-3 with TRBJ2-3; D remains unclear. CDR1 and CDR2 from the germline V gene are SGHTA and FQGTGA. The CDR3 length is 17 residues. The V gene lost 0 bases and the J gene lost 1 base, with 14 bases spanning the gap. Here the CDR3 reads CASSLTGSPIGTDTQYF. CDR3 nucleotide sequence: TGTGCCAGCAGCTTAACGGGCAGCCCAATTGGCACAGATACGCAGTATTTT.

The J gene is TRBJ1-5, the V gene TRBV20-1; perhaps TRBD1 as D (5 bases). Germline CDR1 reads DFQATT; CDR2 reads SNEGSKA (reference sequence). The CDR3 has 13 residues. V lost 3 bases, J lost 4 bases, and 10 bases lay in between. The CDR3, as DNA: TGCAGTGCTAGTTGGGGGATTAATCAGCCCCAGCATTTT. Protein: CSASWGINQPQHF.

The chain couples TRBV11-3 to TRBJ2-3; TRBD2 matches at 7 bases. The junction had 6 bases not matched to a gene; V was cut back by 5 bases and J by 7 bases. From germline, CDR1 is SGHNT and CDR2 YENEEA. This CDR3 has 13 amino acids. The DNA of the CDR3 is TGTGCCAGCAGCCCCGAAGCGGGACATACGCAGTATTTT. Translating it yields CASSPEAGHTQYF.

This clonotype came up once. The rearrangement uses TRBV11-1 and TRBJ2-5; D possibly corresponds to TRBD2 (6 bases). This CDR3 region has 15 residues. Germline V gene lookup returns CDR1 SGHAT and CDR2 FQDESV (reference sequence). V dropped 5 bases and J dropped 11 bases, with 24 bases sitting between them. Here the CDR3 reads CASSTQRPLEGGQYF. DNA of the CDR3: TGTGCCAGCAGCACCCAACGGCCCTTGGAAGGAGGGCAGTACTTC.

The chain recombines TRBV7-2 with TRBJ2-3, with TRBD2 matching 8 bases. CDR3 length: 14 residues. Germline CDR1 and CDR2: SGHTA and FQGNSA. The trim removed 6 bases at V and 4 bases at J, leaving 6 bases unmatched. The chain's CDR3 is CASRPSGGADTQYF. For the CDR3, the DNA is TGTGCCAGCAGGCCCAGCGGGGGTGCAGATACGCAGTATTTT.

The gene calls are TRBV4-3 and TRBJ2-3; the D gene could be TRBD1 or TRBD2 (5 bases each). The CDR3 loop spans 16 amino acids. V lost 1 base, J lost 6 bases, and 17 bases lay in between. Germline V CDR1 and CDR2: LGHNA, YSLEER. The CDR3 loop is CASSQVLSVGADTQYF. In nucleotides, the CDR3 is TGCGCCAGCAGCCAAGTTTTATCTGTCGGGGCGGATACGCAGTATTTT.

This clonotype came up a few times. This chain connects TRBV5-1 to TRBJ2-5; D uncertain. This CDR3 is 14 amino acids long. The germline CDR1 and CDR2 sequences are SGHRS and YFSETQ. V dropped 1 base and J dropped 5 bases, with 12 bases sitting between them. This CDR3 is CASSLSTGLETQYF. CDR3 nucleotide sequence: TGCGCCAGCAGCTTGTCTACGGGTCTGGAGACCCAGTACTTC. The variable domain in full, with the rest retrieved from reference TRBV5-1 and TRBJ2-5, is KAGVTQTPRYLIKTRGQQVTLSCSPISGHRSVSWYQQTPGQGLQFLFEYFSETQRNKGNFPGRFSGRQFSNSRSEMNVSTLELGDSALYLCASSLSTGLETQYFGPGTRLLVL.

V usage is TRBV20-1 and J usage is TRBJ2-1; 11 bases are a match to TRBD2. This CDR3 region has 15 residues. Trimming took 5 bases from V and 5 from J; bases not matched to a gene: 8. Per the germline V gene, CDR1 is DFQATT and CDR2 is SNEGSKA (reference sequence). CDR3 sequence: CSAQTLAGGHNEQFF. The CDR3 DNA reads TGCAGTGCTCAGACCCTAGCGGGGGGTCACAATGAGCAGTTCTTC.

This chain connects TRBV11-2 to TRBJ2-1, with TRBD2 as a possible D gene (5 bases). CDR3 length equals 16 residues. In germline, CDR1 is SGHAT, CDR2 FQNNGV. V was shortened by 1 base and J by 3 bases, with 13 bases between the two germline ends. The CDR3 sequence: CASSLVGGSVYNEQFF. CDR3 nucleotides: TGTGCCAGCAGCTTAGTAGGTGGTAGCGTCTACAATGAGCAGTTCTTC.

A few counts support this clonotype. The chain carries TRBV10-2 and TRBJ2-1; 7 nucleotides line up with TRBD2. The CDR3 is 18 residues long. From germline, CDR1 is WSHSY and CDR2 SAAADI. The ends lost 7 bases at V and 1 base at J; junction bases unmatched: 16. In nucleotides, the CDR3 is TGCGCCAGCAATCCCACCCGGGGGGAATCCAGTTCCTACAATGAGCAGTTCTTC. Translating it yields CASNPTRGESSSYNEQFF.

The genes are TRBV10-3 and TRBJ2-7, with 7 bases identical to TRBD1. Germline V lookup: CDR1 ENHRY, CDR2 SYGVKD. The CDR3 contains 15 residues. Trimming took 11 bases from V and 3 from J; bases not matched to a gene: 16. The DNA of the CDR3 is TGTGCCGTCGAAATTCGGGACAGTGGGTTCTACGAGCAGTACTTC. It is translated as CAVEIRDSGFYEQYF.

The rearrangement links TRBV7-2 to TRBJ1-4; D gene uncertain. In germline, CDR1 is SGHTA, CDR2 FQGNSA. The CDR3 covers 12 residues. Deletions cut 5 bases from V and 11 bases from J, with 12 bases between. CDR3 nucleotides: TGTGCCAGCAGCCCCTCGACTTCTAAACTGTTTTTT. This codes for CASSPSTSKLFF.

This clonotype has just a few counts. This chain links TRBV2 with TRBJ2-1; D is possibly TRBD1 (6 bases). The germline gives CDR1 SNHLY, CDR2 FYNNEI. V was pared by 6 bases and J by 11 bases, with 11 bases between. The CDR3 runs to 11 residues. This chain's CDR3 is CASRGAAQQFF. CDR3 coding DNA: TGTGCCAGCAGGGGGGCTGCCCAGCAGTTCTTC.